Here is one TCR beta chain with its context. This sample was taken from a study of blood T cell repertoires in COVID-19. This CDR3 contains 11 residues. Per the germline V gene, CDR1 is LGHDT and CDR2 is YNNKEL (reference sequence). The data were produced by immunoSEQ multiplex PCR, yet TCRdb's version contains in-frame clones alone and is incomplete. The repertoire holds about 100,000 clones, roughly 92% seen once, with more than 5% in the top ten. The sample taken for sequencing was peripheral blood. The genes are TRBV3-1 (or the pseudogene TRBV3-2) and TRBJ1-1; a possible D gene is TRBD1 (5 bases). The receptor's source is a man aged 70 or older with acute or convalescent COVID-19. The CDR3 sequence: CATRGGTEAFF. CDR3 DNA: TGTGCTACACGGGGGGGAACTGAAGCTTTCTTT.